This T cell receptor beta chain was identified in a study of cytomegalovirus exposure and HLA in healthy donors. Study findings and constraints: CMV serostatus stood as the only immune exposure information on hand.

About this clone: Its antigen is not identified.

Use of 60 Vbeta and 13 Jbeta primers characterized the PCR. The data were produced by immunoSEQ multiplex PCR, yet TCRdb's version contains in-frame clones alone and is incomplete. This repertoire comprises 55,000 to 70,000 clones; its ten largest clones make up about 2.4%. The ends were cut back, 1 base at V and 2 bases at J, with 2 bases in the middle. This CDR3 has 12 residues. The germline gives CDR1 SEHNR, CDR2 FQNEAQ (reference sequence). The source is a female donor in good health and CMV-seropositive. Sequencing was carried out using PBMCs. The chain recombines TRBV7-9 with TRBJ1-1; D remains ambiguous. The CDR3 region is CASSLVNTEAFF. The DNA of the CDR3 is TGTGCCAGCAGCTTAGTAAACACTGAAGCTTTCTTT.